A few counts support the clone carrying this T cell receptor beta chain. CDR3 length: 24 residues. The V and J ends lost 5 bases and 0 bases respectively, with 41 bases between them. CDR1 SGHAT and CDR2 FQNNGV come from the germline V gene. It was with a sample-barcoded 5' primer and a J-beta primer mix that a second PCR of roughly 7 to 12 cycles was run. Researchers report that a template-switch adaptor with 12 random nucleotides tagged each cDNA molecule. TCRdb analysed the 5' RACE reads with MiXCR anew, one entry per CDR3 protein. In the table there are about 730,000 distinct CDR3 sequences, approximately 39% of which are singletons. The sample belongs to a study of blood T cells in healthy people across ages.

The sequence was collected from a woman aged 55-70 years in good health. The chain uses TRBV11-2 and TRBJ2-7, with D possibly being TRBD2 (6 bases). The sequencing sample was made of blood. The CDR3 DNA is TGTGCCAGCAGCCCCCACGGGCCAGCCGACTTCTGGGCTAGCGAGGCTCCGAGCTCCTACGAGCAGTACTTC. Its protein is CASSPHGPADFWASEAPSSYEQYF.